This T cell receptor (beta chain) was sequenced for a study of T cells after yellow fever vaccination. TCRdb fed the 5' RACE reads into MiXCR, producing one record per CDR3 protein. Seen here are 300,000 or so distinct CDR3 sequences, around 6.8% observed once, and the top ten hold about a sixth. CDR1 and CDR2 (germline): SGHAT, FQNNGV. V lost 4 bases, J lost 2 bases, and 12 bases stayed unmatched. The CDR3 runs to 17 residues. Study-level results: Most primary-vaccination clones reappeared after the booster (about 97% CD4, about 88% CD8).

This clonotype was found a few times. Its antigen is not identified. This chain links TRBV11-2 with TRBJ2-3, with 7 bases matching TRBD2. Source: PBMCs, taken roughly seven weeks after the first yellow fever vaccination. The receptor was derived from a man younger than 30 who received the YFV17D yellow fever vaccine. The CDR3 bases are TGTGCCAGCAGCTCACCCGTGGGGGGGGAAAACACAGATACGCAGTATTTT. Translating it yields CASSSPVGGENTDTQYF.